This T cell receptor (beta chain) came from a study of cytotoxic CD8 clonotypes in ibrutinib-treated CLL. About the study: The patients, under 13 relapsed/refractory and around 15 treatment-naive, included about 18 who were IGHV unmutated.

The V gene's germline CDR1 is MNHEY and CDR2 SVGAGI. The V segment lost 6 bases and the J segment 6 bases; nucleotides outside the gene matches: 7. This CDR3 is built from 15 residues. In the case of this clone: No antigen is known for it.

For TCR beta libraries, roughly 1.9 micrograms of genomic DNA were obtained from cryopreserved PBMCs. The study, taken as a whole, reports: Public clonotypes showed up rarely, and on treatment they shrank or held steady.

With sequencing, the targeted depth ranged from 1 in 200,000 to 1 in 1 million T cells. This table comes from immunoSEQ multiplex PCR, and its TCRdb copy is limited to in-frame clones, with some not included. The data show around 200,000 clones, around 70% seen once. This sequence originates from a human donor with chronic lymphocytic leukemia. The sequencing used PBMCs, collected after 12 months of ibrutinib treatment. The V and J genes are TRBV6-5 and TRBJ2-1; 11 positions match TRBD1. This CDR3 is CASSPSGQGVNEQFF. The CDR3 DNA sequence: TGTGCCAGCAGCCCCTCGGGACAGGGGGTCAATGAGCAGTTCTTC.